The rows below give T cell receptor beta chains drawn from one sample of a study of spatial heterogeneity in lung cancer. TCRdb processed the 5' RACE reads anew with MiXCR; each CDR3 protein has one entry. The sample holds roughly 10,000 distinct CDR3 sequences, approximately 7.2% seen once. The source was lung tumor tissue, collected at surgery. These receptors came from a female donor with early-stage non-small cell lung cancer. Each CDR3 is given with its conserved first and last residue. The D gene is left open where the match is weak. The size entry is marked missing in some rows and otherwise reads once, few, many or a size class.

J | D | size | V | DNA | CDR3
TRBJ2-7 | NA | many | TRBV12-3/TRBV12-4 | TGTGCCAGCATCGGTACATCCCGCGAGCAGTACTTC | CASIGTSREQYF
TRBJ1-6 | TRBD1 | NA | TRBV9 | TGTGCCAGCAGCCCCCAGGACAGGAATTCACCCCTCCACTTT | CASSPQDRNSPLHF
TRBJ2-3 | NA | medium-sized | TRBV29-1 | TGCAGCGTTGAATCCAGGGGCACAGATACGCAGTATTTT | CSVESRGTDTQYF
TRBJ1-2 | TRBD1 | many | TRBV5-4 | TGTGCCAGCAGCTCTCGGAGGGGACAGGGGGCGAACTATGGCTACACCTTC | CASSSRRGQGANYGYTF
TRBJ1-1 | NA | medium-sized | TRBV12-3/TRBV12-4 | TGTGCCAGCAGTCCCCGGCGGGGGGAGGAAGCTTTCTTT | CASSPRRGEEAFF
TRBJ1-4 | TRBD1 | many | TRBV7-2 | TGTGCCAGCAGCTTGAGGGGACAGAATGAAAAACTGTTTTTT | CASSLRGQNEKLFF
TRBJ2-6 | NA | many | TRBV2 | TGTGCCAGCAGGATAGGGAACTCTGGGGCCAACGTCCTGACTTTC | CASRIGNSGANVLTF
TRBJ1-5 | NA | many | TRBV7-2 | TGTGCCAGCAGCCTAAACAGGGATCTAAGCAATCAGCCCCAGCATTTT | CASSLNRDLSNQPQHF
TRBJ1-1 | NA | many | TRBV5-1 | TGCGCCAGCAGCGATAGCGGGTACACTGAAGCTTTCTTT | CASSDSGYTEAFF
TRBJ2-4 | TRBD1 | many | TRBV28 | TGTGCCAGCAGTTCCGGGGGTGGTTGGACAGGGAAGGTTCAGTACTTC | CASSSGGGWTGKVQYF
TRBJ2-5 | NA | many | TRBV12-3/TRBV12-4 | TGTGCCAGCAGTTTAGCTGGGACAAAGCAAGAGACCCAGTACTTC | CASSLAGTKQETQYF
TRBJ2-3 | TRBD2 | many | TRBV12-3/TRBV12-4 | TGTGCCAGCAGTTTCTCTCTAGCGGCAGATACGCAGTATTTT | CASSFSLAADTQYF
TRBJ2-7 | NA | once | TRBV11-3 | TGTGCCAGCAGCTCCAGCGACTACGAGCAGTACTTC | CASSSSDYEQYF
TRBJ1-2 | NA | many | TRBV6-1 | TGTGCCACCGAAGGGCTGGGGGATTCGAACACCTTC | CATEGLGDSNTF
TRBJ1-5 | NA | many | TRBV28 | TGTGCCAGCACCCCCCAGGGTGCTTATCAGCCCCAGCATTTT | CASTPQGAYQPQHF
TRBJ2-2 | TRBD1 | medium-sized | TRBV5-6 | TGTGCCAGCACCGAACAGGGGGTAACCGGGGAGCTGTTTTTT | CASTEQGVTGELFF
TRBJ2-7 | TRBD1 | many | TRBV20-1 | TGCAGTGGGGGCGGAGGGACAGGGATCAACGAGCAGTACTTC | CSGGGGTGINEQYF
TRBJ1-2 | NA | many | TRBV7-3 | TGTGCCAGCAGCCCAAACGACGGAAATGGCTACACCTTC | CASSPNDGNGYTF
TRBJ2-5 | TRBD2 | many | TRBV5-1 | TGCGCCAGCAGCTTGATCGCCAGCGGGGGGGAGACCCAGTACTTC | CASSLIASGGETQYF
TRBJ2-2 | NA | NA | TRBV11-2 | TGTGCCAGCAGCTTCGTTGGGCGGGGGGAGCTGTTTTTT | CASSFVGRGELFF
TRBJ2-7 | NA | NA | TRBV5-1 | TGCGCCAGCAGCCGAAACTCGTGGGACGAGCAGTACTTC | CASSRNSWDEQYF
TRBJ1-2 | NA | NA | TRBV28 | TGTGCCAGCAGTGGCACAGGATCCGTTGGGGGCTACACCTTC | CASSGTGSVGGYTF
TRBJ1-3 | NA | many | TRBV12-3/TRBV12-4 | TGTGCCAGCAGTTTAGAGGGCTCTGGAAACACCATATATTTT | CASSLEGSGNTIYF
TRBJ1-2 | TRBD1 | many | TRBV4-2 | TGTGCCAGCAGCCAAGATCGAGGCAGGGGGAGCGGCTACACCTTC | CASSQDRGRGSGYTF
TRBJ2-2 | TRBD1 | few | TRBV5-1 | TGCGCCAGCAGCCCCCGAGCAGGGGGAGCCGGGGAGCTGTTTTTT | CASSPRAGGAGELFF
TRBJ1-3 | NA | many | TRBV18 | TGTGCCAGCTCACCACCGAGGGTGAGGGGAAACACCATATATTTT | CASSPPRVRGNTIYF
TRBJ1-6 | TRBD1 | few | TRBV7-9 | TGTGCCAGCAGTTCGACAGGGGCTGGGGATTCACCCCTCCACTTT | CASSSTGAGDSPLHF
TRBJ2-3 | NA | many | TRBV18 | TGTGCCAGCTCATCAGTGCGGGGAACAGATACGCAGTATTTT | CASSSVRGTDTQYF
TRBJ1-6 | NA | few | TRBV5-4 | TGTGCCAGCAGCCGAGGACGGGATAATTCACCCCTCCACTTT | CASSRGRDNSPLHF
TRBJ2-6 | TRBD1 | many | TRBV6-2/TRBV6-3 | TGTGCCAGCAGTCAGCTTACTTCGACAGGGGATTCTGGGGCCAACGTCCTGACTTTC | CASSQLTSTGDSGANVLTF
TRBJ2-1 | NA | many | TRBV7-8 | TGTGCCAGCAGCCCCATCAGGGGCGATGAGCAGTTCTTC | CASSPIRGDEQFF
TRBJ2-2 | TRBD2 | many | TRBV9 | TGTGCCAGCAGCGGAGGACTAGCGGGGGGTAATACCGGGGAGCTGTTTTTT | CASSGGLAGGNTGELFF
TRBJ2-7 | NA | many | TRBV20-1 | TGCAGTGCTAGTGGGCTTACCGGCTCCTACGAGCAGTACTTC | CSASGLTGSYEQYF
TRBJ2-3 | TRBD1 | many | TRBV7-2 | TGTGCCAGCAGCCCCCCGGGGACAGGGGGCAAAGATACGCAGTATTTT | CASSPPGTGGKDTQYF
TRBJ2-5 | TRBD1 | many | TRBV7-2 | TGTGCCAGCAGCTCGACAGGGGGTGAGGAGACCCAGTACTTC | CASSSTGGEETQYF
TRBJ2-2 | TRBD1 | NA | TRBV27 | TGTGCCAGGGATCAGACAGGGGCTAACACCGGGGAGCTGTTTTTT | CARDQTGANTGELFF
TRBJ1-4 | NA | many | TRBV12-3/TRBV12-4 | TGTGCCAGCAGTTTGGTCTCTAATGAAAAACTGTTTTTT | CASSLVSNEKLFF
TRBJ2-3 | NA | medium-sized | TRBV6-2/TRBV6-3 | TGTGCCAGCAGTTACAGGGACACAGATACGCAGTATTTT | CASSYRDTDTQYF
TRBJ1-1 | TRBD1 | medium-sized | TRBV2 | TGTGCCAGCAGAGAAGTCCCGGGACAGGGACCTAAGAACACTGAAGCTTTCTTT | CASREVPGQGPKNTEAFF
TRBJ1-5 | NA | medium-sized | TRBV6-2/TRBV6-3 | TGTGCCAGCAGTGAACAGGCGCAGCCCCAGCATTTT | CASSEQAQPQHF
TRBJ1-2 | TRBD1 | many | TRBV6-5 | TGTGCCAGCAGCTTCACAGGGGCGAGGGGTAGTAGAGATGGCTACACCTTC | CASSFTGARGSRDGYTF